The source of this TCR beta chain is a study of Ad26.COV2.S vaccination and SARS-CoV-2 variants. Study overall: Enrolled in COV1001, the donor was in the Ad26.COV2.S trial arm, which received the vaccine. Doses of Ad26.COV2.S were injected into muscle once or twice, 56 days apart.

Noted treatment: some 19 received Ad26.COV2.S at low or high dose, single or two shots; 5 received placebo; per-sample allocation not given. Samples were taken on day 63 after the first vaccine or placebo injection. Wuhan-strain spike was delivered by a replication-incompetent Ad26 vector. Between the trimmed V and J ends, which lost 4 bases and 8 bases, there was a span of 10 bases. The CDR3 contains 13 residues. Germline V lookup: CDR1 SGHRS, CDR2 YFSETQ. TCRdb keeps only in-frame clones here, not all; method: immunoSEQ multiplex PCR. The data hold under 550,000 clones, with around 87% observed a single time.

The rearrangement uses TRBV5-1 and TRBJ1-6, with D maybe TRBD1 (6 bases). This receptor was obtained from a person aged 18-60 years who received the Ad26.COV2.S COVID-19 vaccine or a placebo. The sample here was peripheral blood, taken in a trial of Ad26.COV2.S vaccine versus placebo. The DNA of the CDR3 is TGCGCCAGCAGCACAGGGTTGGATTCACCCCTCCACTTT. Protein: CASSTGLDSPLHF. The full variable domain, in which reference TRBV5-1 and TRBJ1-6 provide the parts outside the CDR3, is KAGVTQTPRYLIKTRGQQVTLSCSPISGHRSVSWYQQTPGQGLQFLFEYFSETQRNKGNFPGRFSGRQFSNSRSEMNVSTLELGDSALYLCASSTGLDSPLHFGNGTRLTVT.